Sequencing of this T cell receptor (beta chain) was carried out in a study of T cell responses to AZD1222 COVID-19 vaccine (dated by TCRdb to the early 2020s). General notes on the study: AZD1222 recipients with second doses at about 4 weeks or about 12 weeks were pooled, because spike-specific TCR depth and breadth did not differ between schedules. TCR sequencing covered 230 or so trial participants: about 210 given two doses of AZD1222 and 26 given two doses of MenACWY control vaccine. Trial participants were enrolled by age into subgroups of 18-55, 56-69 and 70-plus years, and 148, 28 and 57 TCR-sequenced participants, respectively, were included in these subgroups. On the study overall, not on this receptor specifically: Because no day 14 peak-response samples were available, the repertoires could be characterized only after the peak T cell response. Conclusions about previously exposed vaccinees are limited because only six or seven AZD1222 recipients were SARS-CoV-2 seropositive at baseline. Nearly half of unique spike-specific TCRs reportedly recognized epitopes outside regions mutated in the B.1.351 and B.1.1.7 variants. The vaccine-associated CD4 TCRs covered the entire spike protein, and the dominant responses fell in regions 160-218 and 743-854. The 56-69-year group was small, and its depth increase did not reach significance, likely because of low power. Participants were mostly white British and included more females than males, and it was suggested by the authors that clonal diversity may have been underestimated. After two AZD1222 doses, spike-specific TCR breadth and depth were significantly higher than at day 0 and than in MenACWY recipients.

The CDR3 regions of human TCRbeta chains were subjected to immunosequencing. Per the authors' processing: TCRs in the repertoires were matched against a reference library of SARS-CoV-2-specific TCRs that had been generated with the MIRA antigen-specificity platform. Breadth meant the fraction of unique TCRs that were SARS-CoV-2-associated, whereas depth meant the fraction of total T cells that were SARS-CoV-2-associated. Using the MIRA data, each spike-specific TCR was mapped to the spike region that the TCR reacts to and placed in a CD4 or CD8 class. Log10-transformed breadth and depth values were compared by one-way ANOVA with Sidak's multiple comparisons tests. Entries here come from immuneACCESS through TCRdb and include only in-frame sequences with V and J called. Some clones fail to appear in such tables; in the studies checked, an unresolved V gene covers under half of the shortfall, and the cause of the remainder is unknown. For V, J and clone size, that table is used; D and trimming come from the DNA. This sample lists about 85,000 clones; 85% to 90% were detected once. Around 7.7% of the sample is held by the ten biggest clonotypes.

V sheds 6 bases and J sheds 9 bases, leaving 15 bases between their ends. The CDR3, from cysteine to phenylalanine, totals 13 residues. Only CDR3 DNA is held: 39 bases, read in frame from base 1. Remarks on this clone: There is no known antigen for this receptor. Base qualities were left out, and no much larger clone turns up one base away.

The time point tag for this specimen amounts to: baseline before first vaccination. Samples from vaccinated people were obtained from the UK trials COV001 and COV002, which included a single-blind randomized controlled phase 2/3 trial of AZD1222 (ChAdOx1 nCoV-19) in healthy adults. For TCRbeta chain sequencing, PBMC samples were collected from trial participants at day 0 and at day 28 after the second dose. This chain joins TRBV12-3 or TRBV12-4 to TRBJ2-1; there is no confident call for the D gene. This sample comprised peripheral blood, obtained on day 0 of AZD1222 vaccination. The sequence was obtained from an adult in good health. In nucleotides, the sequence is TGTGCCAGCAGCCTCCCCGGATTCGGTGAGCAGTTCTTC. Protein translation: CASSLPGFGEQFF.